This T cell receptor beta chain appears in the sequencing data of a study of response to subunit inactivated influenza vaccine. Broader study findings: Each seasonal flu vaccination may recruit only limited new T cells, authors suggested.

TCRdb analysed the RT-PCR reads with MiXCR anew, one entry per CDR3 protein. The profile covers 600,000 to 850,000 distinct CDR3 sequences, with approximately 14% appearing a single time and approximately 7.6% taken by the ten largest. This clonotype turned up a few times. Its antigen is not identified. The length of the CDR3 is 11 residues. CDR1 and CDR2 from the germline V gene are LGHDT and YNNKEL (reference sequence). The germline V and J ends were trimmed by 5 bases and 7 bases, with 6 bases remaining between them. The rearrangement uses TRBV3-1 and TRBJ2-1; no definite D call. The input for sequencing was PBMCs from blood, taken 14 to 15 days before vaccination. The clonotype comes from a man aged 45-65 years who received an inactivated influenza vaccine. Here the CDR3 reads CASSTRNEQFF. The CDR3 region has the DNA TGTGCCAGCAGCACCCGGAATGAGCAGTTCTTC.